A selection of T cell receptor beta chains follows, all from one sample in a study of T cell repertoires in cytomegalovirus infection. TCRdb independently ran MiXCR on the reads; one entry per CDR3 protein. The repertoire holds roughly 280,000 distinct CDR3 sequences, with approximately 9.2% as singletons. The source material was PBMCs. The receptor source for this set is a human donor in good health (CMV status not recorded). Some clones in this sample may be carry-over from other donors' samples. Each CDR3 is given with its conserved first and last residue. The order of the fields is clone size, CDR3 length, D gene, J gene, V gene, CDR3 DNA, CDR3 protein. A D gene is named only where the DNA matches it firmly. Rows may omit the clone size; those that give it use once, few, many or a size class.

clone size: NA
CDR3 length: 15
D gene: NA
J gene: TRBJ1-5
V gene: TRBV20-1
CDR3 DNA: TGCAGTGCCCGCCAGCCGCAGGGGAGCAATCAGCCCCAGCATTTT
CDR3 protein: CSARQPQGSNQPQHF

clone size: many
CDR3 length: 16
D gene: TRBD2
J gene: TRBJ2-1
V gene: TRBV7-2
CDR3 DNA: TGTGCCAGCACCCTCGGCGGAAGCGGGGGGCACAGTGAGCAGTTCTTC
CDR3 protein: CASTLGGSGGHSEQFF

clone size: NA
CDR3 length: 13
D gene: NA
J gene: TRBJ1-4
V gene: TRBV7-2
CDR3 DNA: TGTGCCAGCAGCTTAGGGACCCGGAAAAAACTGTTTTTT
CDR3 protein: CASSLGTRKKLFF

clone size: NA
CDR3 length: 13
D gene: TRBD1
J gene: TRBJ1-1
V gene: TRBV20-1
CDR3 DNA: TGCAGTGCTAGCCCGGGACAGGTTACTGAAGCTTTCTTT
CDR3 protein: CSASPGQVTEAFF

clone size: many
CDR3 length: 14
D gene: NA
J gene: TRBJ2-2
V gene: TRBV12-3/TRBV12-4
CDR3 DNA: TGTGCCAGCAGTCAAACTAGTTTCCCCGGGGAGCTGTTTTTT
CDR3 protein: CASSQTSFPGELFF

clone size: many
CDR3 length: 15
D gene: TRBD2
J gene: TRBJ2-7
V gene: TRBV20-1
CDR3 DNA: TGCAGTGCTAGAGATCCCCTAGCGGGGAAGTACGAGCAGTACTTC
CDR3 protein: CSARDPLAGKYEQYF

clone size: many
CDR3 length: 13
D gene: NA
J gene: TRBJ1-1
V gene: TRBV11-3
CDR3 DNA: TGTGCCAGCAGCTTCCGTACAGGCACTGAAGCTTTCTTT
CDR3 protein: CASSFRTGTEAFF

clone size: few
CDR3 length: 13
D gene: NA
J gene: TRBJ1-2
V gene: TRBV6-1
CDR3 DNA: TGTGCCAGCAGTGAAGCGCTGGGGTATGGCTACACCTTC
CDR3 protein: CASSEALGYGYTF

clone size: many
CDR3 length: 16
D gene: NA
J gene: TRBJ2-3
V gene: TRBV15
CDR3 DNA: TGTGCCACCAGCAGAGACCCCGGTGGGACAACAGATACGCAGTATTTT
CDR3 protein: CATSRDPGGTTDTQYF

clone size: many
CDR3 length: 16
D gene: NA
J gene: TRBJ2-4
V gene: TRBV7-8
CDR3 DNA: TGTGCCAGCAGCTCCGTCGGGGCCAGGGTCAAAAACATTCAGTACTTC
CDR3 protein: CASSSVGARVKNIQYF

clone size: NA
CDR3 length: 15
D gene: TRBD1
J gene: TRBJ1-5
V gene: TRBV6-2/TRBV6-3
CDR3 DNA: TGTGCCAGCAGCAATCCGGGACAGGGACATCAGCCCCAGCATTTT
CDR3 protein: CASSNPGQGHQPQHF

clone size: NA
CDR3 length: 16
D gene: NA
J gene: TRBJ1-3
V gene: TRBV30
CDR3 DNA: TGTGCCTGGAGTGCCTTCTCCGGTAGCTCTGGAAACACCATATATTTT
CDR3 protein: CAWSAFSGSSGNTIYF

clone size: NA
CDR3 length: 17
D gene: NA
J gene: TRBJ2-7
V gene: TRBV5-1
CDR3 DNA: TGCGCCAGCACCAAATCGGGACAATCGTTCCCTGTTGGGGAGCAGTACTTC
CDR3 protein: CASTKSGQSFPVGEQYF

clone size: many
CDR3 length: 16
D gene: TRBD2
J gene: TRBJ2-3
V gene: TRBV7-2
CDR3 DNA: TGTGCCAGCAGCGACGGGCTAGCGGGAGGCAGTGATACGCAGTATTTT
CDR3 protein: CASSDGLAGGSDTQYF

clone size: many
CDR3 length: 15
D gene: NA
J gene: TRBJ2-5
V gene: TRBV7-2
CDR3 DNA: TGTGCCAGCAGCTTAGGCGGCAGGGGAGTGGAGACCCAGTACTTC
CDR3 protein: CASSLGGRGVETQYF

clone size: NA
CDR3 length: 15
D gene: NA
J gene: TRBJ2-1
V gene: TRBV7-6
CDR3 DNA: TGTGCCAGCAGCTTAAGCCAAGACCTCTACAATGAGCAGTTCTTC
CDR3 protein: CASSLSQDLYNEQFF

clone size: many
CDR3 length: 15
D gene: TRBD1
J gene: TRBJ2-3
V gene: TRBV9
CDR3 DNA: TGTGCCAGCAGCGTGTCGGGACAGGGTTCGGATACGCAGTATTTT
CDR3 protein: CASSVSGQGSDTQYF

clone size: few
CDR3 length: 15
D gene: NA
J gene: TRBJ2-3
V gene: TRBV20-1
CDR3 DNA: TGCAGTGCCTCCTCAGGGGCTTCTAGCACAGATACGCAGTATTTT
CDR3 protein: CSASSGASSTDTQYF

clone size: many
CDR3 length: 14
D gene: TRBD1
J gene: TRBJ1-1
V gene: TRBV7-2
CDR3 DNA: TGTGCCAGCAGCTCGGGACAGAGGGGAACTGAAGCTTTCTTT
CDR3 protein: CASSSGQRGTEAFF

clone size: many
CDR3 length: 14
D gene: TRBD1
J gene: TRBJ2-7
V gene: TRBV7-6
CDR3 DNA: TGTGCCAGCAGCATCACAGGGGTTCCCTACGAGCAGTACTTC
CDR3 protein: CASSITGVPYEQYF

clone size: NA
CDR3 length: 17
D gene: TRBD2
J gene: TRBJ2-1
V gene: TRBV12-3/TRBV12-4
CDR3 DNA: TGTGCCAGCAGTTTAGGAGGTATCACTAGCGGGAGTCATGAGCAGTTCTTC
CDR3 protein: CASSLGGITSGSHEQFF

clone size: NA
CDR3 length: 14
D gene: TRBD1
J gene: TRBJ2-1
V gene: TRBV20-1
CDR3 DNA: TGCAGTGTCCCGGACAGGGGCTCCTACAATGAGCAGTTCTTC
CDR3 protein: CSVPDRGSYNEQFF

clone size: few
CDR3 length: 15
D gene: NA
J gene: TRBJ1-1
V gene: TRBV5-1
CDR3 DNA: TGCGCCAGCAGCTTGGTGGGCTTAAGGGGCACTGAAGCTTTCTTT
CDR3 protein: CASSLVGLRGTEAFF

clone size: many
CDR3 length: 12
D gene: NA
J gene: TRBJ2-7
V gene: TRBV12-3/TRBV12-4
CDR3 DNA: TGTGCCAGCAGTTCAGTCTGGGGGGAGCAGTACTTC
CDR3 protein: CASSSVWGEQYF

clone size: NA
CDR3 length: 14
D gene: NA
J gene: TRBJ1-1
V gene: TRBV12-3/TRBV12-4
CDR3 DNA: TGTGCCAGCAGTTTATGGGTAAGGGACACTGAAGCTTTCTTT
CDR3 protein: CASSLWVRDTEAFF

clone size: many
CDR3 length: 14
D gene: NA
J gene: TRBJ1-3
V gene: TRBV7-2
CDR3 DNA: TGTGCCAGCAGCCCGCTGGTCTCTGGAAACACCATATATTTT
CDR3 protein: CASSPLVSGNTIYF

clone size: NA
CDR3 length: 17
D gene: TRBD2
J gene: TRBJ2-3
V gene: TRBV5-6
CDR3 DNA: TGTGCCAGCAGCCCAGGGGGACTAGCGGGGGCGAGAGATACGCAGTATTTT
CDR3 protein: CASSPGGLAGARDTQYF